This T cell receptor beta chain was sequenced during a study of post-analysis software for immune sequencing data. Study-level findings and limits: There was significantly lower normalized Chao1 diversity in multiple sclerosis patients than in controls. In patients, about 5 TRBV segments were more frequent than in controls, with TRBV5-6, TRBV5-1 and TRBV20-1 among them.

Prepared TCR beta cDNA libraries contained unique molecular identifiers. TCRdb independently ran MiXCR on the PCR reads; one entry per CDR3 protein. The top ten clones hold about 11% of a sample with roughly 650,000 distinct CDR3 sequences, 55% to 60% of them seen once. As concerns this clonotype: Its matching antigen is unknown.

Germline V lookup: CDR1 SGHAT, CDR2 FQNNGV. The CDR3 length is 16 residues. V lost 2 bases, J lost 6 bases, and 11 bases stayed unmatched. Sequencing was done on a sample of blood. The receptor's source is a girl aged 2-10 years with multiple sclerosis. V usage is TRBV11-2 and J usage is TRBJ2-3; 7 nucleotides agree with TRBD2. The CDR3 DNA is TGTGCCAGCAGCTTATGGTCAGGCGGGGGTCCGGATACGCAGTATTTT. Translating it yields CASSLWSGGGPDTQYF.